These 21 T cell receptor beta chains came from one sample sequenced in a study of blood T cells in healthy people across ages. A J-beta primer mix and a sample-barcoded 5' primer were used in a second PCR of roughly 6 to 12 cycles. TCRdb redid the calling of the 5' RACE reads with MiXCR, one entry per CDR3 protein. The profile shows almost 550,000 distinct CDR3 sequences, around 24% of them singletons. The sample also formed part of further work on T cells of mothers and their children.

Sequenced material: blood. Receptors originate from a boy under 18 in good health.

V is TRBV18 and J is TRBJ1-1; D gene uncertain. Germline values: CDR1 KGHSH, CDR2 LQKENI. V lost 1 base to trimming and J lost 1 base, with 13 bases between them. The CDR3 runs to 16 residues. The CDR3: CASSPLEGSRNTEAFF. CDR3 DNA sequence: TGTGCCAGCTCACCACTCGAAGGGAGTCGGAACACTGAAGCTTTCTTT.

The chain employs TRBV15 and TRBJ2-7, with D hard to call. The J call may be incorrect, as the DNA end agrees better with TRBJ2-1. Germline lookup yields CDR1 LNHNV and CDR2 YYDKDF (reference sequence). The CDR3 length is 15 residues. The CDR3 region is CATSREGVGRNEQFF. The CDR3 nucleotides are TGTGCCACCAGCAGAGAAGGAGTAGGCCGCAATGAGCAGTTCTTC.

This clonotype was seen a handful of times. As the CDR3 is not closed by the conserved phenylalanine or tryptophan, this likely results from a read error. The rearrangement joins TRBV7-3 to TRBJ1-2, with 9 bases lining up with TRBD1. The CDR3 sequence is 13 residues long. J lost 8 bases, V lost 5 bases, and 6 bases had no gene match. The germline V gene has CDR1 SGHTA and CDR2 FQGTGA. This CDR3 is CASSPTGGVGYTL. In nucleotides, the CDR3 is TGTGCCAGCAGCCCGACAGGGGGAGTCGGCTACACCCTC.

The chain uses TRBV12-3 or TRBV12-4 and TRBJ2-1; no clear D gene. The V and J ends lost 2 bases and 10 bases respectively, with 12 bases between them. The CDR3 has 13 residues. CDR3 nucleotide sequence: TGTGCCAGCAGTTTATTCGCGCGAAGAGAGCAGTTCTTC. It codes for CASSLFARREQFF.

This clonotype was counted only a few times. The rearrangement joins TRBV29-1 to TRBJ1-2; 10 positions agree with TRBD1. CDR1 is SQVTM and CDR2 is ANQGSEA in the germline V gene. The V and J ends lost 6 bases and 2 bases, in that order; junction bases with no gene match: 3. The length of the CDR3 is 13 residues. The CDR3 spells CSVRTGGNYGYTF. For the CDR3, the DNA is TGCAGCGTGCGGACAGGGGGAAACTATGGCTACACCTTC.

This clonotype was detected only a few times. This rearrangement joins TRBV9 to TRBJ2-5; a weak D match, TRBD1 (6 bases). V gave up 1 base and J gave up 4 bases, with 14 bases separating them. In germline, CDR1 is SGDLS, CDR2 YYNGEE. The CDR3 length is 15 residues. CDR3 sequence (DNA): TGTGCCAGCAGCGTAAGCACCCTAGGGGGAGAGACCCAGTACTTC. It codes for CASSVSTLGGETQYF.

This chain joins TRBV20-1 and TRBJ2-3; D is unclear. The germline gives CDR1 DFQATT, CDR2 SNEGSKA (reference sequence). Trimming removed 0 bases at V and 3 bases at J, with 10 bases between. The CDR3 runs to 14 residues. CDR3 region: CSARDLLWTDTQYF. The CDR3 nucleotides read TGCAGTGCTAGAGATCTACTGTGGACAGATACGCAGTATTTT.

The V gene is TRBV12-3 or TRBV12-4, the J gene TRBJ2-1; D is unclear. V lost 4 bases and J lost 3, with 13 bases in between. This CDR3 spans 15 amino acids. CDR3 amino acids: CASSSSSSLYNEQFF. Here the CDR3 DNA reads TGTGCCAGCAGTTCATCCTCCTCCCTCTACAATGAGCAGTTCTTC.

This chain links TRBV5-1 with TRBJ2-5; possibly TRBD2 for D (5 bases). Germline V lookup: CDR1 SGHRS, CDR2 YFSETQ. This CDR3 is built from 15 residues. V was cut by 4 bases and J by 3 bases, with 16 bases left in between. The CDR3 DNA reads as TGCGCCAGCAGCCCGGGATCCCAGGTAGAAGAGACCCAGTACTTC. This gives the protein CASSPGSQVEETQYF. The whole variable domain, filled in from reference TRBV5-1 and TRBJ2-5, reads KAGVTQTPRYLIKTRGQQVTLSCSPISGHRSVSWYQQTPGQGLQFLFEYFSETQRNKGNFPGRFSGRQFSNSRSEMNVSTLELGDSALYLCASSPGSQVEETQYFGPGTRLLVL.

This clonotype was recorded at least ten times. The chain joins TRBV6-2 or TRBV6-3 to TRBJ1-1; TRBD1 aligns across 10 bases. The CDR3 runs 14 residues. From germline, CDR1 is MNHEY and CDR2 SVGEGT. V was clipped by 7 bases and J by 4 bases; unmatched bases: 6. In DNA, the CDR3 is TGTGCCAGCATCCACCGGGACAGGGGCACTGAAGCTTTCTTT. This sequence encodes CASIHRDRGTEAFF.

V gene TRBV10-3 combines with J gene TRBJ1-2; 12 bases match TRBD1. Germline V lookup: CDR1 ENHRY, CDR2 SYGVKD. V gave up 8 bases and J gave up 7 bases; unmatched junction bases: 14. The CDR3 runs 16 residues. CDR3 loop: CAIGASRDRGRSGYTF. The CDR3 DNA reads as TGTGCCATCGGAGCTAGCCGGGACAGGGGGCGTAGTGGCTACACCTTC.

This chain connects TRBV28 to TRBJ2-5, with D possibly called TRBD1 or TRBD2 (5 bases each). TRBJ2-7 matches the DNA end more closely, so the J call is doubtful. Germline V gene lookup returns CDR1 MDHEN and CDR2 SYDVKM. The CDR3 covers 12 residues. The DNA of the CDR3 is TGTGCCAGCAGTTCCCGGGACCACGAGCAGTACTTC. It is translated as CASSSRDHEQYF.

This clonotype turned up a few times. This chain connects TRBV29-1 to TRBJ2-5, with a tentative D call TRBD2 (6 bases). The J call may not be correct, given that the DNA end is closer to TRBJ2-7. CDR1 is SQVTM, CDR2 ANQGSEA, per germline. The CDR3 loop spans 12 amino acids. This CDR3 is CSVFGGTYEQYF. Here the CDR3 DNA reads TGCAGCGTTTTCGGGGGAACCTACGAGCAGTACTTC.

The rearrangement uses TRBV12-3 or TRBV12-4 and TRBJ2-5; TRBD2 aligns across 8 bases. The ends lost 7 bases at V and 0 bases at J; junction bases unmatched: 7. This CDR3 contains 15 residues. This chain's CDR3 is CASTDQRGYQETQYF. DNA for the CDR3: TGTGCCAGCACCGATCAGCGGGGGTACCAAGAGACCCAGTACTTC.

This rearrangement joins TRBV4-2 to TRBJ1-6; no clear D. Deletions cut 0 bases from V and 14 bases from J, with 14 bases between. This CDR3 region has 14 residues. Germline values: CDR1 LGHNA, CDR2 YNFKEQ. In DNA, the CDR3 is TGTGCCAGCAGCCAAGATCTTAGCCGGCAGGCCCTCCACTTT. It codes for CASSQDLSRQALHF.

V gene TRBV7-9 combines with J gene TRBJ2-7, with 7 bases identical to TRBD1. This CDR3 has 16 residues. Germline V gene data show CDR1 as SEHNR and CDR2 as FQNEAQ (reference sequence). The V and J ends lost 3 bases and 1 base, in that order; junction bases with no gene match: 9. In DNA, the CDR3 is TGTGCCAGCAGCTTGGGACAGCCTTATAATTCCTACGAGCAGTACTTC. Protein: CASSLGQPYNSYEQYF. Using reference TRBV7-9 and TRBJ2-7 for the parts outside the CDR3, the full variable domain is DTGVSQNPRHKITKRGQNVTFRCDPISEHNRLYWYRQTLGQGPEFLTYFQNEAQLEKSRLLSDRFSAERPKGSFSTLEIQRTEQGDSAMYLCASSLGQPYNSYEQYFGPGTRLTVT.

This clonotype has more than one count but fewer than ten. The chain links TRBV4-3 to TRBJ2-5, with D possibly called TRBD1 or TRBD2 (5 bases each). Looked up from germline, CDR1 is LGHNA and CDR2 is YSLEER. CDR3 length equals 14 residues. V lost 1 base, J lost 2 bases, and 8 bases lay in between. The CDR3 coding sequence is TGCGCCAGCAGCCAAGCTGAGGGGCAAGAGACCCAGTACTTC. Protein: CASSQAEGQETQYF.

The V gene is TRBV7-9, the J gene TRBJ1-4; 8 bases match TRBD1. Germline CDR1 reads SEHNR; CDR2 reads FQNEAQ (reference sequence). Trimming cost V 5 bases and J 8 bases; bases outside gene matches: 4. The CDR3 loop spans 13 amino acids. The chain's CDR3 is CASSAGQGEKLFF. The CDR3 nucleotides read TGTGCCAGCAGCGCTGGACAGGGAGAAAAACTGTTTTTT.

J is TRBJ2-1 and V is TRBV9, with 14 bases matching TRBD2. Trimming at V came to 2 bases and at J to 5 bases, leaving 3 bases not matched to a gene. This CDR3 has 16 residues. Germline V gene sequence: CDR1 SGDLS, CDR2 YYNGEE. DNA of the CDR3: TGTGCCAGCAGCGTCGGGACTAGCGGGGGAGACAATGAGCAGTTCTTC. Translated: CASSVGTSGGDNEQFF.

In this sample, this clonotype turned up a few times. The rearrangement joins TRBV6-4 to TRBJ1-1, with D hard to call. The CDR3 covers 14 residues. V lost 2 bases and J lost 0, with 7 bases in between. The germline V gene encodes CDR1 MRHNA and CDR2 SNTAGT. The CDR3 nucleotides are TGTGCCAGCAGTGACGGGCATATGAACACTGAAGCTTTCTTT. Its protein is CASSDGHMNTEAFF.

This clonotype was found a few times. The genes are TRBV9 and TRBJ2-1, with D possibly matching TRBD1 (6 bases). The germline V and J ends were trimmed by 3 bases and 5 bases, with 9 bases remaining between them. Germline CDR1 SGDLS, CDR2 YYNGEE. This CDR3 region has 13 residues. This chain's CDR3 is CASSGYRDNEQFF. CDR3 bases: TGTGCCAGCAGCGGATACAGGGACAATGAGCAGTTCTTC.